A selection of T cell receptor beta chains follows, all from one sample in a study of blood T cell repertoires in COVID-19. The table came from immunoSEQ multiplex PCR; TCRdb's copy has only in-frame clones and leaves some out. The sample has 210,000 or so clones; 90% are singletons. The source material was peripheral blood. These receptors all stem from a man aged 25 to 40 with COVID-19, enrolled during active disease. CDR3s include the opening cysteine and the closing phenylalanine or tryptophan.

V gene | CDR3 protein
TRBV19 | CASTVVNSNQPQHF
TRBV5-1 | CASSSVAAGEQYF
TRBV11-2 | CASSLGSNRAYEQYF
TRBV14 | CASSQEGSHSNSPLHF
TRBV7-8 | CASSDTSMRDRVKKNTGELFF
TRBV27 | CASRTRDSLWDSYEQYF
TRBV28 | CASSPGQSPTYGYTF
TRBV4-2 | CASSQVRTGGIYEQFF
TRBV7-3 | CASSLTSGALTAQYF
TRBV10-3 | CAITESGGGTDTQYF
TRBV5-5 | CASSGQGRHEQYF